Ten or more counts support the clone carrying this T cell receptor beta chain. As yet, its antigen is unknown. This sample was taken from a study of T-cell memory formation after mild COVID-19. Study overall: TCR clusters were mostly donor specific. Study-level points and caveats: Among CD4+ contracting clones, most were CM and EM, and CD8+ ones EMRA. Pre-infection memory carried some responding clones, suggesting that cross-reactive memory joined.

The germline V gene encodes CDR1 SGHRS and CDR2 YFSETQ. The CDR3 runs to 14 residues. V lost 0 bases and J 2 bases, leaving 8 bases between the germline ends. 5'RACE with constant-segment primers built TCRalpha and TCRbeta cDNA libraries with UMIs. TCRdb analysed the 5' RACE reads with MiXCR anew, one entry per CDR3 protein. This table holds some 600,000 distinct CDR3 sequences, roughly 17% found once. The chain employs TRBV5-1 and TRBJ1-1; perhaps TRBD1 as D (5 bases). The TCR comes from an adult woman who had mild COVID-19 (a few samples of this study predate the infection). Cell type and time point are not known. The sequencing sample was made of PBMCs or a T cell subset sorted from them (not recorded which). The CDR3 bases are TGCGCCAGCAGCTTGGCTCAGGGTAACACTGAAGCTTTCTTT. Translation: CASSLAQGNTEAFF.